The 5 T cell receptor beta chains listed next were all sequenced from one sample in a study of shared clonotypes between healthy human individuals. TCRdb's table, derived via immunoSEQ multiplex PCR, lists solely in-frame clones and lacks some. Of around 550,000 clones listed, almost 97% were seen once; the top ten hold roughly 0.06%. Input material: naive CD4+ T cells sorted from blood. Described subset: CD45RA+ positively selected. The receptor set was obtained from a woman in her twenties or thirties in good health.

The chain joins TRBV7-6 to TRBJ2-1, with D perhaps given as TRBD1 or TRBD2 (6 bases each). The CDR3 runs to 17 residues. Between the trimmed V and J ends, which lost 0 bases and 5 bases, there was a span of 17 bases. Germline loops: CDR1 SGHVS, CDR2 FNYEAQ. CDR3 DNA sequence: TGTGCCAGCAGCTTAGCGGTGAGGGGGAGGCAAAACAATGAGCAGTTCTTC. Translating gives CASSLAVRGRQNNEQFF.

This sequence joins TRBV6-1 and TRBJ1-5; D not resolved. This CDR3 has 14 amino acids. V shed 6 bases and J shed 3 bases, with 12 bases lying between them. Germline CDR1 and CDR2: MNHNS and SASEGT. CDR3 residues: CASSLSGDNQPQHF. In nucleotides, the CDR3 is TGTGCCAGCAGCCTTAGTGGGGACAATCAGCCCCAGCATTTT.

This chain connects TRBV28 to TRBJ2-5; 7 bases fit TRBD2. The CDR3 runs to 17 residues. From germline, CDR1 is MDHEN and CDR2 SYDVKM. J lost 2 bases, V lost 6 bases, and 15 bases had no gene match. The CDR3: CASSREGWEGLQETQYF. DNA of the CDR3: TGTGCCAGCAGCCGGGAAGGGTGGGAGGGCTTACAAGAGACCCAGTACTTC.

The rearrangement uses TRBV6-4 and TRBJ2-1, with no clear D. CDR3 length equals 16 residues. Trimming stripped 0 bases from V and 0 bases from J, with 9 bases between. CDR1 is MRHNA, CDR2 SNTAGT, per germline. The CDR3 loop is CASSDSSLSSYNEQFF. The CDR3 DNA is TGTGCCAGCAGTGACTCTTCACTAAGCTCCTACAATGAGCAGTTCTTC.

The chain combines TRBV2 with TRBJ2-1, with 9 bases that match TRBD1. With V trimmed by 5 bases and J by 7 bases, 9 bases remained unmatched. The CDR3 spans 15 residues. Germline CDR1 reads SNHLY; CDR2 reads FYNNEI. The CDR3 DNA is TGTGCCAGCAGTAAGACCGGGACAGGGATGAATGAGCAGTTCTTC. This gives the protein CASSKTGTGMNEQFF.